Listed here is a single T cell receptor (beta chain). The target antigen is unknown. The repertoire was sequenced with immunoSEQ multiplex PCR; TCRdb's copy has only in-frame clones and lacks some. The sample carries about 12,000 clones, around 84% recorded once. The CDR3 runs 16 residues. V gave up 4 bases and J gave up 3 bases; unmatched junction bases: 8. The germline CDR1 and CDR2 sequences are SGDLS and YYNGEE. This record comes from a study of chemoradiotherapy in HPV16-positive cancers. The wider study: Candidate HPV-specific clones and shared TCR motifs came from a couple of HPV16-positive patients.

Points from the study as a whole: Candidate HPV-specific clones and E7-related TCR motifs grew in tumor during treatment.

Sequenced material: blood, taken from a patient who underwent chemoradiotherapy. This receptor was obtained from a human donor with HPV-associated anogenital cancer. This rearrangement joins TRBV9 to TRBJ1-3; 9 bases agree with TRBD1. The CDR3 protein is CASSPGQGLDGNTIYF. The CDR3 DNA reads as TGTGCCAGCAGCCCAGGACAGGGGTTAGATGGAAACACCATATATTTT.